Listed here is a single T cell receptor beta chain. Original handling: Counts of nucleated cells, estimated from reference gene primer amplification, were obtained. Assay: immunoSEQ multiplex PCR; the TCRdb copy retains only in-frame clones and omits some. The DNA was the basis for D and trimming; V, J and clone size are from that table. This sample has about 360,000 clones, with about 80% found just once. The CDR3 loop spans 15 amino acids. These data belong to a study of blood T cell repertoires in COVID-19. About the research overall: Both acute and convalescent COVID-19 samples were obtained from the United States, Italy and Spain. T cells, B-cell-depleted T cells, or PBMCs provided the cDNA or gDNA that served as material.

The sample was peripheral blood. The clonotype comes from a human donor with acute or convalescent COVID-19. The donor label of this sample is uncertain. The V and J genes are TRBV21-1 and TRBJ2-7; TRBD1 is the table's D call and was not checked against the DNA. TRBV21-1 is tagged as a pseudogene. The CDR3 DNA follows: TGTGCCAGCAGCAAAGTATGCTCCTTTCTCAGCGAGCAGTACTTC. This encodes CASSKVCSFLSEQYF.